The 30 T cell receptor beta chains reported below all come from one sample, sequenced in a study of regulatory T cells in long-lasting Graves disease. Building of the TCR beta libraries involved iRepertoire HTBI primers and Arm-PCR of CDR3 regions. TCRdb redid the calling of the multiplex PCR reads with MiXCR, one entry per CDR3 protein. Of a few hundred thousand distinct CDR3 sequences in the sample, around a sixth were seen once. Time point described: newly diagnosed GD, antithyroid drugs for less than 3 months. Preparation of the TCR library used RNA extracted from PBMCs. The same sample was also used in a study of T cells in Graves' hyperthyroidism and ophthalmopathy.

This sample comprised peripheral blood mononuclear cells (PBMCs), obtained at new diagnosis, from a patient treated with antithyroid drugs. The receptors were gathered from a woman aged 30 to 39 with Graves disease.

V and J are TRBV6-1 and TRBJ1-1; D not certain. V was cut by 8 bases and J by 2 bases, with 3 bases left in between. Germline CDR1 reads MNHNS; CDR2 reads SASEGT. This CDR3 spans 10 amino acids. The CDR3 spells CASYNTEAFF. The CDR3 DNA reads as TGTGCCAGCTATAACACTGAAGCTTTCTTT.

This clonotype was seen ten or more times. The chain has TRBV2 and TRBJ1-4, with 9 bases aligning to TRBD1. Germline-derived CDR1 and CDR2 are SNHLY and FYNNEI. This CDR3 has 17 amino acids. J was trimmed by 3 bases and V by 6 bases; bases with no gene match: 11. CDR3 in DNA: TGTGCCAGCAGGGGGCCCCGGGACAGGGCCGCTAATGAAAAACTGTTTTTT. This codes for CASRGPRDRAANEKLFF.

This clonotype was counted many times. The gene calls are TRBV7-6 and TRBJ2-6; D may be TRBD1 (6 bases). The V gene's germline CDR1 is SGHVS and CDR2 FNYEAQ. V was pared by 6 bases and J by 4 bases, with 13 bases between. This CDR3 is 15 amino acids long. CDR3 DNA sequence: TGTGCCAGCAGAGCCCAGGGGACAGGGGCCAACGTCCTGACTTTC. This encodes CASRAQGTGANVLTF.

CDR3 DNA: TGTGCCACCAGTGGAGGCAGCTCTGGAAACACCATATATTTT. It is translated as CATSGGSSGNTIYF. The chain employs TRBV24-1 and TRBJ1-3; no definite D call. V shed 5 bases and J shed 0 bases, with 7 bases lying between them. The CDR3 is made up of 14 amino acids. Germline lookup yields CDR1 KGHDR and CDR2 SFDVKD.

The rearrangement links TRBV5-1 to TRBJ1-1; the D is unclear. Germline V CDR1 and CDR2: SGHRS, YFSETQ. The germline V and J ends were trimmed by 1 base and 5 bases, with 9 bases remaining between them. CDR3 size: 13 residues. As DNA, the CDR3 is TGCGCCAGCAGCTTGCGGTCTGAGACTGAAGCTTTCTTT. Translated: CASSLRSETEAFF.

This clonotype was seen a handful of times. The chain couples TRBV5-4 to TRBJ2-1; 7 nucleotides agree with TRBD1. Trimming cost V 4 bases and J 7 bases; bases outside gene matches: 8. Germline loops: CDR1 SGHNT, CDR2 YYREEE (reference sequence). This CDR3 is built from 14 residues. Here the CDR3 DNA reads TGTGCCAGCAGCCCGTCGACAGGGCGGAATGAGCAGTTCTTC. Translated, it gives CASSPSTGRNEQFF.

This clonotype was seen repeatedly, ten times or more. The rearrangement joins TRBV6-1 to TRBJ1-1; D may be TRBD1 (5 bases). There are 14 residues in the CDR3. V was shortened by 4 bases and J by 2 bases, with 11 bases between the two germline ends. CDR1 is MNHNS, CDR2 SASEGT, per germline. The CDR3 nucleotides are TGTGCCAGCAGTGTTACCGACAGAAACACTGAAGCTTTCTTT. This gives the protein CASSVTDRNTEAFF.

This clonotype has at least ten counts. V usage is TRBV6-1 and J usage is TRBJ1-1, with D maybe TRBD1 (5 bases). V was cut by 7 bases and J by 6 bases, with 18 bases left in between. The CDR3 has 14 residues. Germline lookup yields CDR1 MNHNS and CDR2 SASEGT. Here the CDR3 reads CASTGTGGGAEAFF. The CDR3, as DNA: TGTGCCAGCACCGGGACGGGTGGTGGTGCTGAAGCTTTCTTT.

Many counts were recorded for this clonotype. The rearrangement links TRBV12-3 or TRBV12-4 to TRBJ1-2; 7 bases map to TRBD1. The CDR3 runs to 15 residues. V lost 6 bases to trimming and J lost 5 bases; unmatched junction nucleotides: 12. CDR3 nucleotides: TGTGCCAGCAGCCCTGACAGGGCCAGGGCGTATGGCTACACCTTC. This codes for CASSPDRARAYGYTF.

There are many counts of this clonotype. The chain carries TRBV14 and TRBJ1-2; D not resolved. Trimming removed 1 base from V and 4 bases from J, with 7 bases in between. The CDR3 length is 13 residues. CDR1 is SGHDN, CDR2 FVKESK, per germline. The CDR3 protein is CASSQGLGYGYTF. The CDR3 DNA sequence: TGTGCCAGCAGCCAAGGACTGGGCTATGGCTACACCTTC.

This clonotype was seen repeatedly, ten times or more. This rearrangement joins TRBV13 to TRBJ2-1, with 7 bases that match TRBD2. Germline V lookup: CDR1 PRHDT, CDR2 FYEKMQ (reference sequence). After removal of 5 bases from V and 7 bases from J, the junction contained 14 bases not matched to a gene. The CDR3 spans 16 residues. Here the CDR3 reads CASSLRVGGGYNEQFF. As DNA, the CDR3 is TGTGCCAGCAGCCTCCGGGTGGGCGGGGGATATAATGAGCAGTTCTTC. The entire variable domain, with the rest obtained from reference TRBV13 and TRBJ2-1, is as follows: AAGVIQSPRHLIKEKRETATLKCYPIPRHDTVYWYQQGPGQDPQFLISFYEKMQSDKGSIPDRFSAQQFSDYHSELNMSSLELGDSALYFCASSLRVGGGYNEQFFGPGTRLTVL.

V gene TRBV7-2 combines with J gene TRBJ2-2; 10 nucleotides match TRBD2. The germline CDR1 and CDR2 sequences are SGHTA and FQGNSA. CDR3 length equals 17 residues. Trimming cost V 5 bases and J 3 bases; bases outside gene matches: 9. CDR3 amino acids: CASSHPLLAGDTGELFF. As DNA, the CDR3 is TGTGCCAGCAGCCACCCCCTGCTAGCGGGGGACACCGGGGAGCTGTTTTTT.

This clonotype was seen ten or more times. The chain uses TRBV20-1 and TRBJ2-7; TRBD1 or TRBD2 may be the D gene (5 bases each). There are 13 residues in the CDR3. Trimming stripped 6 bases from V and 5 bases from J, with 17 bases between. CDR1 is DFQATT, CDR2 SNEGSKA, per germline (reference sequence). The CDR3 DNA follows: TGCAGTGCCCTGACCGGGACCCTCGACGAGCAGTACTTC. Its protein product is CSALTGTLDEQYF.

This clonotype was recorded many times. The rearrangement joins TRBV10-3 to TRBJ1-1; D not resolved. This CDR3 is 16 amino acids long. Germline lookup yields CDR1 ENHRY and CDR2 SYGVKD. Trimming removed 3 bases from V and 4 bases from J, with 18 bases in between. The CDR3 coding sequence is TGTGCCATCAGTGATGGAGGGAGGGTTCGGACCACTGAAGCTTTCTTT. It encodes CAISDGGRVRTTEAFF.

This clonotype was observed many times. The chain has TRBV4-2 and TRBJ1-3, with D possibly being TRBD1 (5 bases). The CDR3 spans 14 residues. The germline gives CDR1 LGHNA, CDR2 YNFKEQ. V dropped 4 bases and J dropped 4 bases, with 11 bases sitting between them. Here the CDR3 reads CASSPTDTGNTIYF. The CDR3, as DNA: TGTGCCAGCAGCCCGACGGACACCGGAAACACCATATATTTT.

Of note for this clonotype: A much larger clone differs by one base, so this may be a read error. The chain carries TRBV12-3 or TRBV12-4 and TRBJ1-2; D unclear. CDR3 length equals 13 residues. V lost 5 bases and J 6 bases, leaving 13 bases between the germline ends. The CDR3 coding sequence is TGTGCCAGCAGTGTTCGGTACGGCGATGGCTACACCTTC. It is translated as CASSVRYGDGYTF.

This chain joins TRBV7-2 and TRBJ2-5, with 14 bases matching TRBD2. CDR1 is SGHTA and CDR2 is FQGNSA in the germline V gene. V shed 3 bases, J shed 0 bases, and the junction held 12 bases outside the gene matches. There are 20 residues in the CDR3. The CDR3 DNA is TGTGCCAGCAGCTTGCTGTATGGGACTAGCGGGGGCTCGTACCAAGAGACCCAGTACTTC. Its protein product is CASSLLYGTSGGSYQETQYF.

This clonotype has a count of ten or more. Written as DNA, the CDR3 is TGTGCCAGCAGTTTTACAGGACTAGACACCCAGTACTTC. Residues: CASSFTGLDTQYF. The chain carries TRBV27 and TRBJ2-5; 7 nucleotides match TRBD2. The trim removed 3 bases at V and 8 bases at J, leaving 6 bases unmatched. CDR3 length equals 13 residues. Per the germline V gene, CDR1 is MNHEY and CDR2 is SMNVEV (reference sequence).

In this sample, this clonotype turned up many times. DNA for the CDR3: TGTGCCAGCAACCCCTGGCCGAACACCGGGGAGCTGTTTTTT. Protein sequence: CASNPWPNTGELFF. The genes are TRBV7-9 and TRBJ2-2, with D hard to call. The CDR3 loop spans 14 amino acids. Germline V gives CDR1 SEHNR, CDR2 FQNEAQ (reference sequence). V gave up 7 bases and J gave up 0 bases, with 9 bases separating them.

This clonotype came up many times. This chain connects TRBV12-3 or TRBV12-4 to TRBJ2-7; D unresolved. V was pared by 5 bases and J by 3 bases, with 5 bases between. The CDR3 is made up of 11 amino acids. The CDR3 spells CASSLNYEQYF. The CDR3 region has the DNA TGTGCCAGCAGTCTGAACTACGAGCAGTACTTC.

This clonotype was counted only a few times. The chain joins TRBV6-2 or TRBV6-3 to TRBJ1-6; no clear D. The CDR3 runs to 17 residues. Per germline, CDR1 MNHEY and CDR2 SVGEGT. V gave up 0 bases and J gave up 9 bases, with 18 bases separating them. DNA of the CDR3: TGTGCCAGCAGTTACTCCGTCTCCGGCAGCTCTCGTTCACCCCTCCACTTT. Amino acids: CASSYSVSGSSRSPLHF.

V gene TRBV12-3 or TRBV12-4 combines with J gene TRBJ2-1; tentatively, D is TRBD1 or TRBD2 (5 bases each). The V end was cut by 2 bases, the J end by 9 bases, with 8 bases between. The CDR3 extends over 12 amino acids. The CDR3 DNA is TGTGCCAGCAGTTTAACCGGGGCTGAGCAGTTCTTC. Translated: CASSLTGAEQFF.

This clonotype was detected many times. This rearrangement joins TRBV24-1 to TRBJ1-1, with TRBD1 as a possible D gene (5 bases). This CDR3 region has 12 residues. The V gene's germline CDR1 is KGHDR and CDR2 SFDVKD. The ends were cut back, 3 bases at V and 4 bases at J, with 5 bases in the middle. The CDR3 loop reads CATSDGGTEAFF. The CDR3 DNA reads TGTGCCACCAGTGATGGGGGCACTGAAGCTTTCTTT.

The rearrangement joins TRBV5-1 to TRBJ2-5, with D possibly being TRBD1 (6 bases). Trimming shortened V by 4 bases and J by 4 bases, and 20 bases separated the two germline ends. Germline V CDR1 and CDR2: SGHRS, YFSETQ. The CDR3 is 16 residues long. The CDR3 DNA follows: TGCGCCAGCAGCCCGCAGTTCAGGGAAGGGGGAGAGACCCAGTACTTC. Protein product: CASSPQFREGGETQYF.

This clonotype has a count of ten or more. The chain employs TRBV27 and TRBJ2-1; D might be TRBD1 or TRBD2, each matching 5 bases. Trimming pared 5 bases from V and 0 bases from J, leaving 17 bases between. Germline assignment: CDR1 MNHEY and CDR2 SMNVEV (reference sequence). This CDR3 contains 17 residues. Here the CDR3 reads CASSAGAGPSSYNEQFF. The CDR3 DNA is TGTGCCAGCAGTGCGGGCGCAGGGCCCAGCTCCTACAATGAGCAGTTCTTC.

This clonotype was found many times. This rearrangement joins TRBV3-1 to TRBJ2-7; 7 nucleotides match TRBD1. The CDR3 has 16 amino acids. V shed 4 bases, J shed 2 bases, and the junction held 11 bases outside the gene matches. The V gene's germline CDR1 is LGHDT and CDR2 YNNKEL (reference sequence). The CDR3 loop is CASSPGVARGTYEQYF. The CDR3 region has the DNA TGTGCCAGCAGCCCCGGGGTTGCCAGGGGGACCTACGAGCAGTACTTC.

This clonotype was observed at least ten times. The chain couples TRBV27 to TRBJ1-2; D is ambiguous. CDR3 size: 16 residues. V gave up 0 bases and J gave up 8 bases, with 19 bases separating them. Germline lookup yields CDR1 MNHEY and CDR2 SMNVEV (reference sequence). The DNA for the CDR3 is TGTGCCAGCAGTTTATCACCCCAATATCACTCGGGAGGCTACACCTTC. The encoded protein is CASSLSPQYHSGGYTF.

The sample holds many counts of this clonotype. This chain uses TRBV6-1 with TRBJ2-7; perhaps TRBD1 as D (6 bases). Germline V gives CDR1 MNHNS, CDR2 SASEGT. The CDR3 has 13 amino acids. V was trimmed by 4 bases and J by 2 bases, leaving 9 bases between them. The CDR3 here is CASSVGQPYEQYF. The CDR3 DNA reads TGTGCCAGCAGTGTCGGACAGCCCTACGAGCAGTACTTC.

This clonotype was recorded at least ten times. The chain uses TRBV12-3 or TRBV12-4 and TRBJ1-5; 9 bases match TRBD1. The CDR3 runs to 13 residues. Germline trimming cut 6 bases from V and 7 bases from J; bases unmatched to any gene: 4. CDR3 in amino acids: CASRTGGWQPQHF. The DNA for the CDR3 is TGTGCCAGCAGAACAGGGGGCTGGCAGCCCCAGCATTTT.

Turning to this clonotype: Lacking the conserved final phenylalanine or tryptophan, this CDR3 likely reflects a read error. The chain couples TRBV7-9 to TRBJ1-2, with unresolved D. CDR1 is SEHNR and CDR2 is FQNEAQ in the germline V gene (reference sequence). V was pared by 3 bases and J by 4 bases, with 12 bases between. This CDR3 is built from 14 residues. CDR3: CASSLEVVSYGYTS. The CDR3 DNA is TGTGCCAGCAGCTTGGAGGTGGTTTCCTATGGCTACACCTCC.